One sample yielded the 17 T cell receptor beta chains listed below, sequenced in a study of cytomegalovirus exposure and HLA in healthy donors. The PCR used 60 Vbeta and 13 Jbeta primers. The repertoire was sequenced with immunoSEQ multiplex PCR; TCRdb's copy has only in-frame clones and lacks some. Found here are roughly 80,000 clones, roughly two thirds of them singletons; the top ten hold about 6.9%. Sequenced input: PBMCs. The source is a woman aged 45-59 years in good health and CMV-seropositive.

V and J are TRBV7-6 and TRBJ1-3, with D possibly TRBD1 on 6 matching bases. Germline lookup yields CDR1 SGHVS and CDR2 FNYEAQ. The CDR3 totals 16 residues. Trimming shortened V by 9 bases and J by 0 bases, and 18 bases separated the two germline ends. CDR3: CASSPGGAYSGNTIYF. CDR3 nucleotide sequence: TGTGCCAGTTCACCGGGGGGGGCTTACTCTGGAAACACCATATATTTT.

The rearrangement uses TRBV2 and TRBJ1-4; a possible D gene is TRBD1 (6 bases). From germline, CDR1 is SNHLY and CDR2 FYNNEI. There are 14 residues in the CDR3. V lost 8 bases, J lost 7 bases, and 17 bases lay in between. The CDR3 region has the DNA TGTGCCAGCCACTGGGTGGGGGCCGGTGAAAAACTGTTTTTT. As protein: CASHWVGAGEKLFF.

This clone was seen a few times. The V call is TRBV4-1, the J call TRBJ2-7; weak D call: TRBD1 (6 bases). The CDR3 totals 13 residues. The germline V gene encodes CDR1 MGHRA and CDR2 YSYEKL. The ends were cut back, 3 bases at V and 6 bases at J, with 12 bases in the middle. Here the CDR3 DNA reads TGCGCCAGCAGCCACCCCCAGGACAGCGAGCAGTACTTC. It specifies CASSHPQDSEQYF.

This chain's CDR3 is CASSLAGVLNTEAFF. As DNA, the CDR3 is TGTGCCAGCAGCTTAGCAGGGGTCCTGAACACTGAAGCTTTCTTT. The chain uses TRBV7-2 and TRBJ1-1; a weak D match, TRBD1 (5 bases). V lost 0 bases and J 0 bases, leaving 8 bases between the germline ends. The germline V gene encodes CDR1 SGHTA and CDR2 FQGNSA. The CDR3 is 15 residues long.

The rearrangement links TRBV6-6 to TRBJ1-1; D may be TRBD1 (6 bases). Trimming removed 4 bases from V and 7 bases from J, with 16 bases in between. In germline, CDR1 is MNHNY, CDR2 SVGAGI (reference sequence). The CDR3 runs 14 residues. The CDR3 DNA follows: TGTGCCAGCAGTTGGGGCCAGGGGAATGGTGAAGCTTTCTTT. Protein: CASSWGQGNGEAFF.

The genes are TRBV9 and TRBJ1-5; no reliable D call. V gave up 3 bases and J gave up 1 base, with 11 bases separating them. CDR3 length: 15 amino acids. In germline, CDR1 is SGDLS, CDR2 YYNGEE. The CDR3 DNA reads as TGTGCCAGCAGCGCAGAGGGTGTGAGCAATCAGCCCCAGCATTTT. Its translation is CASSAEGVSNQPQHF. The whole variable domain, remainder taken from reference TRBV9 and TRBJ1-5, is DSGVTQTPKHLITATGQRVTLRCSPRSGDLSVYWYQQSLDQGLQFLIQYYNGEERAKGNILERFSAQQFPDLHSELNLSSLELGDSALYFCASSAEGVSNQPQHFGDGTRLSIL.

This clone was detected only a few times. The J gene is TRBJ2-1, the V gene TRBV7-3; 8 bases align to TRBD2. This CDR3 has 17 amino acids. V dropped 2 bases and J dropped 2; count of bases not matched to a gene: 8. Germline-derived CDR1 and CDR2 are SGHTA and FQGTGA. The CDR3 is CASSLPGGGRTYNEQFF. CDR3 in DNA: TGTGCCAGCAGCTTACCCGGGGGGGGCCGAACCTACAATGAGCAGTTCTTC.

This clone was recorded a few times. The chain couples TRBV6-6 to TRBJ2-3, with D hard to call. Looked up from germline, CDR1 is MNHNY and CDR2 is SVGAGI (reference sequence). The germline V and J ends were trimmed by 8 bases and 0 bases, with 6 bases remaining between them. The CDR3 spans 12 residues. CDR3 DNA: TGTGCCAGCGAGAGCAGCACAGATACGCAGTATTTT. Protein product: CASESSTDTQYF.

The V call is TRBV6-4, the J call TRBJ2-3, with 9 nucleotides matching TRBD2. The CDR3 runs to 16 residues. In germline, CDR1 is MRHNA, CDR2 SNTAGT. With V trimmed by 0 bases and J by 1 base, 2 bases remained unmatched. CDR3 coding DNA: TGTGCCAGCAGTGACTCAGTAGCGGGGGGCACAGATACGCAGTATTTT. Its translation: CASSDSVAGGTDTQYF.

The V gene is TRBV5-1, the J gene TRBJ2-1, with TRBD2 as a possible D gene (6 bases). Germline CDR1 reads SGHRS; CDR2 reads YFSETQ. This CDR3 region has 15 residues. Trimming left V 1 base short and J 4 bases short, with 12 bases between. The CDR3 sequence is CASSLPGEGYNEQFF. DNA for the CDR3: TGCGCCAGCAGCTTGCCGGGGGAAGGTTACAATGAGCAGTTCTTC.

The chain carries TRBV5-5 and TRBJ1-1; D unresolved. CDR1 is SGHKS, CDR2 YYEKEE, per germline (reference sequence). Trimming left V 1 base short and J 3 bases short, with 10 bases between. The length of the CDR3 is 14 residues. CDR3 residues: CASSLTQRYTEAFF. In nucleotides, the CDR3 is TGTGCCAGCAGCTTGACCCAGCGGTACACTGAAGCTTTCTTT.

Here the CDR3 DNA reads TGTGCCAGCAGCCCGAGGCCCCTGGGTGAGCAGTTCTTC. This translates into CASSPRPLGEQFF. The chain recombines TRBV28 with TRBJ2-1, with D unresolved. The CDR3 length is 13 residues. V dropped 6 bases and J dropped 9 bases, with 15 bases sitting between them. Germline loops: CDR1 MDHEN, CDR2 SYDVKM. The full variable domain, with the rest looked up from reference TRBV28 and TRBJ2-1, is DVKVTQSSRYLVKRTGEKVFLECVQDMDHENMFWYRQDPGLGLRLIYFSYDVKMKEKGDIPEGYSVSREKKERFSLILESASTNQTSMYLCASSPRPLGEQFFGPGTRLTVL.

This sequence joins TRBV14 and TRBJ2-1; 9 nucleotides agree with TRBD1. The CDR3 contains 14 residues. The V gene end was trimmed by 3 bases and the J gene end by 6 bases; junction bases not matched to a gene: 3. The germline CDR1 and CDR2 sequences are SGHDN and FVKESK. The CDR3 nucleotides are TGTGCCAGCAGCCATACGGACAGGGGCAATGAGCAGTTCTTC. Residues: CASSHTDRGNEQFF.

The chain links TRBV10-2 to TRBJ2-7; 8 bases match TRBD2. The CDR3 length is 16 residues. Germline CDR1 and CDR2: WSHSY and SAAADI. J gave up 2 bases and V 0 bases, and 6 bases lay outside the gene matches. CDR3 sequence reads: CASSESAGGTAYEQYV. The CDR3 DNA reads as TGCGCCAGCAGTGAGTCGGCGGGGGGCACCGCCTACGAGCAGTACGTC.

The chain has TRBV28 and TRBJ1-1; D unresolved. Germline values: CDR1 MDHEN, CDR2 SYDVKM. This CDR3 region has 12 residues. V dropped 5 bases and J dropped 7 bases, with 11 bases sitting between them. The CDR3, as DNA: TGTGCCAGCAGTCCTGGTGCCGGTGAAGCTTTCTTT. Protein: CASSPGAGEAFF.

The chain employs TRBV6-1 and TRBJ2-7; maybe TRBD2 (5 bases). Germline values: CDR1 MNHNS, CDR2 SASEGT. Trimming removed 10 bases from V and 6 bases from J, with 10 bases in between. The CDR3 consists of 10 residues. CDR3 coding DNA: TGTGCCACGGGGTATAGCGAGCAGTACGTC. Amino acids: CATGYSEQYV.

The chain joins TRBV9 to TRBJ2-7, with a possible D match to TRBD1 (6 bases). CDR1 SGDLS and CDR2 YYNGEE come from the germline V gene. Trimming pared 6 bases from V and 2 bases from J, leaving 15 bases between. The CDR3 totals 14 residues. The CDR3 reads CASNPTGIAYEQYF. In DNA form, the CDR3 reads TGTGCCAGCAACCCTACAGGGATAGCCTACGAGCAGTACTTC.